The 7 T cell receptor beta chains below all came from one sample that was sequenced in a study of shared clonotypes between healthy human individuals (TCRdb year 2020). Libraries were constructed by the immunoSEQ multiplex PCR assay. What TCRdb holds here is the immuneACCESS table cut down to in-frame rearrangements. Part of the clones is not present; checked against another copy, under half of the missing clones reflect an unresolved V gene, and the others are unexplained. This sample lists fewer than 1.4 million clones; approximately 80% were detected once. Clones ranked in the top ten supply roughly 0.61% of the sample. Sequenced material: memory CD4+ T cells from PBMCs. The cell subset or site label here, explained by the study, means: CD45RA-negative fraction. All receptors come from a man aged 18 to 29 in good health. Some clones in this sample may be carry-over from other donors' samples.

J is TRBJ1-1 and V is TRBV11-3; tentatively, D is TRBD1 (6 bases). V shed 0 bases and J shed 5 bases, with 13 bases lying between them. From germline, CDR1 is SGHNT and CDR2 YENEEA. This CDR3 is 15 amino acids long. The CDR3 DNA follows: TGTGCCAGCAGCTTAGACAGCACAGGGTATACTGAAGCTTTCTTT. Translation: CASSLDSTGYTEAFF.

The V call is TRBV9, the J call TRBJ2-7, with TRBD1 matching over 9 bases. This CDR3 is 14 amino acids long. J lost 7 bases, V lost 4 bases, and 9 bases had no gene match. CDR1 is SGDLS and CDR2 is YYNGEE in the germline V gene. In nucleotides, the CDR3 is TGTGCCAGCAGCTCCAGGACAGGGGAAGGGGAGCAGTACTTC. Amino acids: CASSSRTGEGEQYF.

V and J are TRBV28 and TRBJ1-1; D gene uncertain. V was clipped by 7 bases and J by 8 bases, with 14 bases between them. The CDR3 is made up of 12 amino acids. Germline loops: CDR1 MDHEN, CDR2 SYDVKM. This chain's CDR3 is CASITVREEAFF. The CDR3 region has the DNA TGTGCCAGCATCACAGTACGGGAAGAAGCTTTCTTT. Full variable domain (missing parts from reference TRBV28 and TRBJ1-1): DVKVTQSSRYLVKRTGEKVFLECVQDMDHENMFWYRQDPGLGLRLIYFSYDVKMKEKGDIPEGYSVSREKKERFSLILESASTNQTSMYLCASITVREEAFFGQGTRLTVV.

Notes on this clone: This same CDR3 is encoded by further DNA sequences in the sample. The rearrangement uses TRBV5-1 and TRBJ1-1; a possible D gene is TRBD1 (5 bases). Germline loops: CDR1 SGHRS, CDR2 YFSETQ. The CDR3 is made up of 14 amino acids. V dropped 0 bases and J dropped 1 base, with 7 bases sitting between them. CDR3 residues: CASSLGGPNTEAFF. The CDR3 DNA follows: TGCGCCAGCAGCTTGGGGGGACCGAACACTGAAGCTTTCTTT.

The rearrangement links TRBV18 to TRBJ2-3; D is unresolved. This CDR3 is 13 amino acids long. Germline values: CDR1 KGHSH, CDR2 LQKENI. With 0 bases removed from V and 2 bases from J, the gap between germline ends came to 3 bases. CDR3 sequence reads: CASSPPTTDTQYF. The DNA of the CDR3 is TGTGCCAGCTCACCACCGACCACAGATACGCAGTATTTT.

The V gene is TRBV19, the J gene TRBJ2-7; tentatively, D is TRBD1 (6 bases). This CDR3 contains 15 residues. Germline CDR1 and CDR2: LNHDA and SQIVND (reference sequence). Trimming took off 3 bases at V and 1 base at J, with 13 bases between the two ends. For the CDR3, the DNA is TGTGCCAGTAGTATCGGGCCAGGGGCGTCCTACGAGCAGTACTTC. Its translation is CASSIGPGASYEQYF.

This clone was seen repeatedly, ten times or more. The CDR3 DNA reads as TGTGCCAGCGGAGTATCCTGGGGCGGGTTCAATCAGCCCCAGCATTTT. This gives the protein CASGVSWGGFNQPQHF. This sequence joins TRBV6-7 and TRBJ1-5; the D gene is possibly TRBD1 (5 bases). TRBV6-7 is annotated as an ORF whose role is uncertain. Trimming cost V 8 bases and J 3 bases, with 20 bases left between them. The CDR3 loop spans 16 amino acids.